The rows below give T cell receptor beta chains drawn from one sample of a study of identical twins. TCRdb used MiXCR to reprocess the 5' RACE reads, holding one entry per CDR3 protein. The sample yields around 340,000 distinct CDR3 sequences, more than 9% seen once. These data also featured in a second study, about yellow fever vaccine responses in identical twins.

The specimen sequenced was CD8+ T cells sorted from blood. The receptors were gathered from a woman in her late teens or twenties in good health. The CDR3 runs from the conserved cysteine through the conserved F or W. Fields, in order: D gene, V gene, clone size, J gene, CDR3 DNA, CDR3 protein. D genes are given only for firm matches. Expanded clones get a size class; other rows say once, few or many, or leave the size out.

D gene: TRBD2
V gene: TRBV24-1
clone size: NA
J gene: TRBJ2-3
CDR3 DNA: TGTGCCACCAGTGATTTGCAAACGGGAGGGTCCGATACGCAGTATTTT
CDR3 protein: CATSDLQTGGSDTQYF

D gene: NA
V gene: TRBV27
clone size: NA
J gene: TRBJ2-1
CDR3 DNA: TGTGCCAGCAGTTTCGTTGAGGTGGCTGAGCAGTTCTTC
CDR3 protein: CASSFVEVAEQFF

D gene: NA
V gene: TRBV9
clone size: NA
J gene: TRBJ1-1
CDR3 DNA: TGTGCCAGCAGCGCCGGGGCAGAGGACACTGAAGCTTTCTTT
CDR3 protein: CASSAGAEDTEAFF

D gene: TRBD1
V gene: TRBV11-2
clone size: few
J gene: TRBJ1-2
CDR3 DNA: TGTGCCAGCAGCCCAACCGGGACAGGGGCCATTAACTATGGCTACACCTTC
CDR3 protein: CASSPTGTGAINYGYTF

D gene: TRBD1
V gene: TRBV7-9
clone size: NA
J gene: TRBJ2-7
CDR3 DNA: TGTGCCAGCAGCCAAGGGACAGGGGTAGAGCAGTACTTC
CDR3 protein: CASSQGTGVEQYF

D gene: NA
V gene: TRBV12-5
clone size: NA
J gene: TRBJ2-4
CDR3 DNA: TGTGCTAGTGGACCCGCCGGGGGCGGGGTAGCCAAAAACATTCAGTACTTC
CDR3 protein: CASGPAGGGVAKNIQYF

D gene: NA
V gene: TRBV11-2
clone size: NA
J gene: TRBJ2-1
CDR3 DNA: TGTGCCAGCAGCTTAGTGGGGGGGGCCAATGAGCAGTTCTTC
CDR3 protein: CASSLVGGANEQFF

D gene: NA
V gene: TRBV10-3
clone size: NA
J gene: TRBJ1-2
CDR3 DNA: TGTGCCATCAGTACCGGGGAGGACTATGGCTACACCTTC
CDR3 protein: CAISTGEDYGYTF

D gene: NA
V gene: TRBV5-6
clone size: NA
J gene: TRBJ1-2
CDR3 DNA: TGTGCCAGCAGCTCAGGGGCTGGCTATGGCTACACCTTC
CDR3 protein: CASSSGAGYGYTF

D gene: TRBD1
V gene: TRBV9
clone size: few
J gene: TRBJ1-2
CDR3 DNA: TGTGCCAGTCGGGGGACAGAGGCTTATGGCTACACCTTC
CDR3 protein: CASRGTEAYGYTF

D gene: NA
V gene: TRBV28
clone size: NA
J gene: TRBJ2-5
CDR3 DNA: TGTGCCAGCAGTTTCCCATCCTTGGCCCCCGAGAAAGAGACCCAGTACTTC
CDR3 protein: CASSFPSLAPEKETQYF

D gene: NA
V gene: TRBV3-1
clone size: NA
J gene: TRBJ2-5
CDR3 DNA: TGTGCCAGCAGCCAAGATCCCCCAGGGAACCAAGAGACCCAGTACTTC
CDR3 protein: CASSQDPPGNQETQYF

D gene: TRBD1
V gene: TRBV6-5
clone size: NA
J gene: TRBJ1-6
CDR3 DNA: TGTGCCAGCAGTTACCGGGACAGAGGCCCGAAACCGCCCCTCCACTTT
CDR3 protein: CASSYRDRGPKPPLHF

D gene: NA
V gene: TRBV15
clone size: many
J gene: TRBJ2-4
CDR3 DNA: TGTGCCACCAGCTCGCCGGGACACGGAGAAAAAAACATTCAGTACTTC
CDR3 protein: CATSSPGHGEKNIQYF

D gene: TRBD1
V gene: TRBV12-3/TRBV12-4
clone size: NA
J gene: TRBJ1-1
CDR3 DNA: TGTGCCAGCAGTATAGGGGGCATGAACACTGAAGCTTTCTTT
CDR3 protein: CASSIGGMNTEAFF

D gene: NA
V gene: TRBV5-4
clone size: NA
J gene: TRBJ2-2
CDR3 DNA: TGTGCCAGCAGCTTAAGGGGCCTGAACACCGGGGAGCTGTTTTTT
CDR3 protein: CASSLRGLNTGELFF